This T cell receptor beta chain is from a study of vaccination effects on CD4 cells after COVID-19. Assay used: immunoSEQ multiplex PCR; TCRdb lists only in-frame clones, some missing. This table has 70,000 to 95,000 clones, about 74% appearing once. After expansion with viral peptide pools in the ViraFEST assay, antigen-specific CD4+ T cells were sequenced. Investigators separated out CD4+ T cells once less than 11 days of culture had passed. As regards this clone: The antigen is unknown.

The V end was cut by 4 bases, the J end by 2 bases, with 11 bases between. This CDR3 comprises 14 residues. Germline V gene lookup returns CDR1 SGHRS and CDR2 YFSETQ. The chain has TRBV5-1 and TRBJ2-3; TRBD1 is a possible D gene (6 bases). Sequences were derived from CD4+ T cells from PBMCs cultured with HCoV-229E spike peptides, sampled before COVID-19 vaccination. This TCR derives from a human donor who received a COVID-19 vaccine. As DNA, the CDR3 is TGCGCCAGCAGCATCGGACAGTTCACAGATACGCAGTATTTT. It encodes CASSIGQFTDTQYF.